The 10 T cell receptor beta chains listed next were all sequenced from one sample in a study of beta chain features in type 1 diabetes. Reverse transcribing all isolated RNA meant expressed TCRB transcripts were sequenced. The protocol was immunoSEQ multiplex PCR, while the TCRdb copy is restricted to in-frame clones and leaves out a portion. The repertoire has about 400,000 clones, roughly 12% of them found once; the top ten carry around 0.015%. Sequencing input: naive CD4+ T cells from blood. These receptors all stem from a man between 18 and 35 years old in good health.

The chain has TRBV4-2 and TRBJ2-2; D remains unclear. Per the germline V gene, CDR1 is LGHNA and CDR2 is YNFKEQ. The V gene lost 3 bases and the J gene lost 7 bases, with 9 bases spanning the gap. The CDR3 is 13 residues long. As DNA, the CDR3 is TGTGCCAGCAGCCAGGCCAGGATCGGGGAGCTGTTTTTT. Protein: CASSQARIGELFF.

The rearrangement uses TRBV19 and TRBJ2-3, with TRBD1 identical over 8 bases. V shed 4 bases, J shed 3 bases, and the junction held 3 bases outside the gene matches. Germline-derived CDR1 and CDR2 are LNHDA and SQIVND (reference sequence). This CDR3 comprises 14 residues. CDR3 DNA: TGTGCCAGTAGTACGCAGGGGGCAACAGATACGCAGTATTTT. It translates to CASSTQGATDTQYF.

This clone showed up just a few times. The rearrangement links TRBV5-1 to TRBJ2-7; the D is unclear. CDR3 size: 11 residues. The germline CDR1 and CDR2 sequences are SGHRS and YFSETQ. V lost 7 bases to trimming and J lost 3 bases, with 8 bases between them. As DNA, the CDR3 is TGCGCCAGCTCCCCGGGCTACGAGCAGTACTTC. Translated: CASSPGYEQYF.

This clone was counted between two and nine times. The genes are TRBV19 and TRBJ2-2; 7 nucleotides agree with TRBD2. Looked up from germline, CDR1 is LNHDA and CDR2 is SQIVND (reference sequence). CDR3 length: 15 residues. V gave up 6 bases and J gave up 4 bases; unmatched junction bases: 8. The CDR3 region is CASRSWRESTGELFF. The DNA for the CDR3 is TGTGCCAGTAGATCATGGCGGGAGAGCACCGGGGAGCTGTTTTTT. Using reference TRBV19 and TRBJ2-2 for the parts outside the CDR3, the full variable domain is DGGITQSPKYLFRKEGQNVTLSCEQNLNHDAMYWYRQDPGQGLRLIYYSQIVNDFQKGDIAEGYSVSREKKESFPLTVTSAQKNPTAFYLCASRSWRESTGELFFGEGSRLTVL.

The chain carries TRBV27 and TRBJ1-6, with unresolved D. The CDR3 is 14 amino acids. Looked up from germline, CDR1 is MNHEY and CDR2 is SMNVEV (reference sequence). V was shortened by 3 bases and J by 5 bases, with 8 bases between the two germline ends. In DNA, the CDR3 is TGTGCCAGCAGTTTTGGGCTGCATAATTCACCCCTCCACTTT. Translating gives CASSFGLHNSPLHF.

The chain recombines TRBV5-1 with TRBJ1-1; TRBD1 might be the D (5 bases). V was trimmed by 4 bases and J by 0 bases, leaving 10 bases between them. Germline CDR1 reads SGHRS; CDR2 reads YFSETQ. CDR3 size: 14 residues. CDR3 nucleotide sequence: TGCGCCAGCAGCCCGGACACCTTGAACACTGAAGCTTTCTTT. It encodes CASSPDTLNTEAFF.

In DNA, the CDR3 is TGTGCCAGCAGCTCATCACCCGGACTGGGATGGGATGGCTACACCTTC. It is translated as CASSSSPGLGWDGYTF. The chain joins TRBV5-6 to TRBJ1-2; D gene unclear. The CDR3 length is 16 residues. Germline loops: CDR1 SGHDT, CDR2 YYEEEE. Trimming removed 3 bases from V and 6 bases from J, with 21 bases in between.

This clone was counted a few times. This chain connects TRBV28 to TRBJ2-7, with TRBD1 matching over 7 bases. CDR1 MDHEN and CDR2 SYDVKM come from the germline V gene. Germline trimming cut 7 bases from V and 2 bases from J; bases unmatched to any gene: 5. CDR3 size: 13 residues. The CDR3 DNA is TGTGCCAGCACCGTTGGGACAGCCTACGAGCAGTACTTC. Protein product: CASTVGTAYEQYF.

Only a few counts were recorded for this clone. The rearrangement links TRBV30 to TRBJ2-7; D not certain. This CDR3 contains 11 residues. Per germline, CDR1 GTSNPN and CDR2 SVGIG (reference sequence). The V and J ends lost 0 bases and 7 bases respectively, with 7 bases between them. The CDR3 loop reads CAWSVGREQYF. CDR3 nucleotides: TGTGCCTGGAGTGTCGGCAGGGAGCAGTACTTC.

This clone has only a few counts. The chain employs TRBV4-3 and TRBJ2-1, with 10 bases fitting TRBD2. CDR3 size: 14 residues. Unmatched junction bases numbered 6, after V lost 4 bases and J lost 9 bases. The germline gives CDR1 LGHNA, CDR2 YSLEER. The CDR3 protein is CASSPGLAASEQFF. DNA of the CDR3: TGCGCCAGCAGCCCAGGACTAGCGGCTAGTGAGCAGTTCTTC.